The clone carrying this TCR beta chain was counted only a few times. The sample comes from a study of cytomegalovirus exposure and HLA in healthy donors. V was pared by 10 bases and J by 6 bases, with 13 bases between. CDR1 and CDR2 (germline): LNHDA, SQIVND (reference sequence). CDR3 length: 12 amino acids. With 60 Vbeta and 13 Jbeta primers, the PCR was carried out. Sequencing was performed with immunoSEQ multiplex PCR; in TCRdb, only in-frame clones are kept and a portion is missing. The table lists more than 130,000 clones, 76% of them singletons. The origin of this receptor is a young man in good health and CMV-seronegative. This rearrangement joins TRBV19 to TRBJ1-5, with D possibly TRBD1 on 6 matching bases. Material for sequencing was PBMCs. For the CDR3, the DNA is TGTGCCACCCTACAGGGTGGTCAGCCCCAGCATTTT. Protein product: CATLQGGQPQHF.